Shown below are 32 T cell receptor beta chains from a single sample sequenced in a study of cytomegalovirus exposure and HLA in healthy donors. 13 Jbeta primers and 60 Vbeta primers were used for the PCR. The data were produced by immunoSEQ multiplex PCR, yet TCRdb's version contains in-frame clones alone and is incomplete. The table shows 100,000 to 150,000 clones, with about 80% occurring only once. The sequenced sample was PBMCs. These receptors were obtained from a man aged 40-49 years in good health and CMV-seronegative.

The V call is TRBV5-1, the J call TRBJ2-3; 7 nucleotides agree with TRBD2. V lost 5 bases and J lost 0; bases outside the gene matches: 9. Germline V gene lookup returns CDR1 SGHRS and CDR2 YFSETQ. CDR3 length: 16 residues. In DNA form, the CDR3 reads TGCGCCAGCAGAAGCGGACTAGGCTCTAGCACAGATACGCAGTATTTT. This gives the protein CASRSGLGSSTDTQYF.

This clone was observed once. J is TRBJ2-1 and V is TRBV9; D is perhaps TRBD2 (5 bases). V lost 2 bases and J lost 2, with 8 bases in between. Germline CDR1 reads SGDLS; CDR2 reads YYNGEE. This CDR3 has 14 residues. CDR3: CASSVTGAYNEQFF. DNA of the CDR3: TGTGCCAGCAGCGTCACCGGGGCCTACAATGAGCAGTTCTTC.

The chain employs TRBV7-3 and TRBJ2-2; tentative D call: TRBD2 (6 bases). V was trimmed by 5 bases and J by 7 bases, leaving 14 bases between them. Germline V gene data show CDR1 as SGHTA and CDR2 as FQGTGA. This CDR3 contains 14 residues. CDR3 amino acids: CASSTPGVGGELFF. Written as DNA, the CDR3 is TGTGCCAGCAGCACCCCGGGGGTTGGCGGGGAGCTGTTTTTT.

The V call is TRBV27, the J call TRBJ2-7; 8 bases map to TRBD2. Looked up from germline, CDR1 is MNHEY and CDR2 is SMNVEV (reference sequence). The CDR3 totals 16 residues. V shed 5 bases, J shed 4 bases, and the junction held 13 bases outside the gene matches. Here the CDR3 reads CASSPRPPGGPYEQYF. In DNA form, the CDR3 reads TGTGCCAGCAGTCCCCGCCCGCCGGGGGGGCCTTACGAGCAGTACTTC.

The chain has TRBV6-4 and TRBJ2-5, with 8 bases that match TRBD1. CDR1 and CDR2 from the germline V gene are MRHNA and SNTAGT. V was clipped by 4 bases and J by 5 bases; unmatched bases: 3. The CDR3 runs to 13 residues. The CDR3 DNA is TGTGCCAGCAGTGTCCGGGACAGGGAGACCCAGTACTTC. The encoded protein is CASSVRDRETQYF.

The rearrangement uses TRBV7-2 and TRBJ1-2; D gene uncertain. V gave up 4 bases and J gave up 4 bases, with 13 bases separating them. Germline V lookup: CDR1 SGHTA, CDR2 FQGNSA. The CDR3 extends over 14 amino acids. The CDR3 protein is CASSSYSSGYGYTF. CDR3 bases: TGTGCCAGCAGCTCGTACAGTAGCGGCTATGGCTACACCTTC.

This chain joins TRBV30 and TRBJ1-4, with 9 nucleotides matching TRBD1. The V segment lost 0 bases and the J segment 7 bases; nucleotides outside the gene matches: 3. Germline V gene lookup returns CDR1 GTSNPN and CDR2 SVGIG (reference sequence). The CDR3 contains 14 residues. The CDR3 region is CAWSVGTGTEKLFF. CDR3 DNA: TGTGCCTGGAGTGTAGGGACAGGGACTGAAAAACTGTTTTTT.

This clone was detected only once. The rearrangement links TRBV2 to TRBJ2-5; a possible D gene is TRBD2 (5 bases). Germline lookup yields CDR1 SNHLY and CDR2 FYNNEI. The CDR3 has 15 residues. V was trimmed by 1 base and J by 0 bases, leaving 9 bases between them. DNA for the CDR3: TGTGCCAGCAGTGAAGTCGGAGCGGACCAAGAGACCCAGTACTTC. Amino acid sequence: CASSEVGADQETQYF.

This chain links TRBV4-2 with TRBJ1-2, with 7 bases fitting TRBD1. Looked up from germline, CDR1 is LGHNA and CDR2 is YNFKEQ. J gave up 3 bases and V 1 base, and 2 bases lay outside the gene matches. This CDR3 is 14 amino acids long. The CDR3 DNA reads TGTGCCAGCAGCCAAGGTGGGACAGACTATGGCTACACCTTC. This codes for CASSQGGTDYGYTF.

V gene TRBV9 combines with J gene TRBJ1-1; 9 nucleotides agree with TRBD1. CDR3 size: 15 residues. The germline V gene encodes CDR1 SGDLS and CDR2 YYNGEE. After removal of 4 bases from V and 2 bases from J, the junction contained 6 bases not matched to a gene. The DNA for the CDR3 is TGTGCCAGCAGCCCTGGGACAGGGACTAACACTGAAGCTTTCTTT. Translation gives CASSPGTGTNTEAFF.

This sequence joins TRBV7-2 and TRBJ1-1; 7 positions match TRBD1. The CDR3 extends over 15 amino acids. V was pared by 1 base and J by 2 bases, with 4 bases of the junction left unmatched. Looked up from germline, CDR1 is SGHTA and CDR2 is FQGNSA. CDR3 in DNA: TGTGCCAGCAGCTTAGACAGGGGTATTAACACTGAAGCTTTCTTT. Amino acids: CASSLDRGINTEAFF.

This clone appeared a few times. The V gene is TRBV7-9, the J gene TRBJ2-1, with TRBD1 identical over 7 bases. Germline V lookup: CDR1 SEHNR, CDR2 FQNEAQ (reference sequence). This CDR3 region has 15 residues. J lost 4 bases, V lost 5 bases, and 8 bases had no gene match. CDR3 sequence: CASSDRGTAYNEQFF. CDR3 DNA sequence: TGTGCCAGCAGCGATCGAGGGACAGCTTACAATGAGCAGTTCTTC.

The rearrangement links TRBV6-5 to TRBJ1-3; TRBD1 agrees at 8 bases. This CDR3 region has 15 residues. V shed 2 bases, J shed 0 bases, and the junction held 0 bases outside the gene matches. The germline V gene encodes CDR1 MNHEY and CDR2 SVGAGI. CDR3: CASSYGQGSGNTIYF. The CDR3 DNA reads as TGTGCCAGCAGTTACGGACAGGGCTCTGGAAACACCATATATTTT.

As DNA, the CDR3 is TGCGCCAGCAGCCAAGGGACAGGGGGCCGGGAGACCCAGTACTTC. Translation: CASSQGTGGRETQYF. This chain uses TRBV4-1 with TRBJ2-5; TRBD1 agrees at 11 bases. Losses at the gene ends were 1 base for V and 5 bases for J; bases not matched to a gene: 3. CDR1 and CDR2 from the germline V gene are MGHRA and YSYEKL. There are 15 residues in the CDR3.

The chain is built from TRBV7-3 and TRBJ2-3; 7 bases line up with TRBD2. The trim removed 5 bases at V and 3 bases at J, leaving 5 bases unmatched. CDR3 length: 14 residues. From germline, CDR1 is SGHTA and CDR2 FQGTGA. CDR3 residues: CASSPRRETDTQYF. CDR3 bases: TGTGCCAGCAGCCCCCGGCGGGAGACAGATACGCAGTATTTT.

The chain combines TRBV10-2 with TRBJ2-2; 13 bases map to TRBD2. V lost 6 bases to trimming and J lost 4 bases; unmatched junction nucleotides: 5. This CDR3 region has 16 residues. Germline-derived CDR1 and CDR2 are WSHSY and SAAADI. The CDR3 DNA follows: TGCGCCAGCAGGTTACTAGCGGGGGGGCTCACCGGGGAGCTGTTTTTT. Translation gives CASRLLAGGLTGELFF.

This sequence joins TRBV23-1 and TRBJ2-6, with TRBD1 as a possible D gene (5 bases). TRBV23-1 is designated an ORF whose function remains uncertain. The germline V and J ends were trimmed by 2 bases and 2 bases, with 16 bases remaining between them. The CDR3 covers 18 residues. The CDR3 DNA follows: TGCGCCAGCAGTCAAAACAGGCGTGCTCTACCTGGGGCCAACGTCCTGACTTTC. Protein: CASSQNRRALPGANVLTF.

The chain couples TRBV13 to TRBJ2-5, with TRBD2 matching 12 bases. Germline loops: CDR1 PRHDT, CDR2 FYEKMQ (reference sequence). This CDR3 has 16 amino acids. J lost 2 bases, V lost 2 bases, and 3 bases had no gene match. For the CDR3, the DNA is TGTGCCAGCAGCTTAAGACTAGCGGGGGATCAAGAGACCCAGTACTTC. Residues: CASSLRLAGDQETQYF.

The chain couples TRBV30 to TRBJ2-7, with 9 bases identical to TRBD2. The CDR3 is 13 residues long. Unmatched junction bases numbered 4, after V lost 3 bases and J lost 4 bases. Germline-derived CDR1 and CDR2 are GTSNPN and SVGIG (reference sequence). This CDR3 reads CAWRLAGVYEQYF. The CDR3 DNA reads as TGTGCCTGGAGGTTAGCGGGAGTTTACGAGCAGTACTTC. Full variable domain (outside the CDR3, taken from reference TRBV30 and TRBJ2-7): SQTIHQWPATLVQPVGSPLSLECTVEGTSNPNLYWYRQAAGRGLQLLFYSVGIGQISSEVPQNLSASRPQDRQFILSSKKLLLSDSGFYLCAWRLAGVYEQYFGPGTRLTVT.

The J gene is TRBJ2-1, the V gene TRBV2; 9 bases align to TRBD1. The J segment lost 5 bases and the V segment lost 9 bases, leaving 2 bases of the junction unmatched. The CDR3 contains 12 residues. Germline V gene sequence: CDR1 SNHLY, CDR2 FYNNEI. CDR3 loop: CARQGADNEQFF. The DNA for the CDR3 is TGTGCCAGACAGGGGGCGGACAATGAGCAGTTCTTC.

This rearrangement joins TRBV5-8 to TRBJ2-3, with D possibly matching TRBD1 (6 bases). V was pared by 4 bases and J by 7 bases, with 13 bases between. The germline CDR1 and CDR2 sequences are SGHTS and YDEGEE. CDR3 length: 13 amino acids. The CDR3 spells CASSENRVNTQYF. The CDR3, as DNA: TGTGCCAGCAGCGAAAACAGGGTAAATACGCAGTATTTT.

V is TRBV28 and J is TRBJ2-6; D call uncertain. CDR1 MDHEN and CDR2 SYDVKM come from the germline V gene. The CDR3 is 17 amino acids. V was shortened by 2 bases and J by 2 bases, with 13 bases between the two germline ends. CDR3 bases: TGTGCCAGCAGTTTAGGCGCAGGCACCCCTGGGGCCAACGTCCTGACTTTC. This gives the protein CASSLGAGTPGANVLTF.

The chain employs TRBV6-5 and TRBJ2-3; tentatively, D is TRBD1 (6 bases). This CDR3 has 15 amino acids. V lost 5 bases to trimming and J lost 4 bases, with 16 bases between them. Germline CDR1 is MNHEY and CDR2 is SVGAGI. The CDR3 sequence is CASSTGTLGADTQYF. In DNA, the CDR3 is TGTGCCAGCAGTACCGGGACACTGGGGGCAGATACGCAGTATTTT.

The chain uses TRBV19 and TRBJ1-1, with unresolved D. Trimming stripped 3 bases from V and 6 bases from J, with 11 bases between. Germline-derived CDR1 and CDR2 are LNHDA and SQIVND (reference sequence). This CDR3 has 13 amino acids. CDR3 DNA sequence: TGTGCCAGTAGTATGCGGGCAGGCTCTGAAGCTTTCTTT. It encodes CASSMRAGSEAFF.

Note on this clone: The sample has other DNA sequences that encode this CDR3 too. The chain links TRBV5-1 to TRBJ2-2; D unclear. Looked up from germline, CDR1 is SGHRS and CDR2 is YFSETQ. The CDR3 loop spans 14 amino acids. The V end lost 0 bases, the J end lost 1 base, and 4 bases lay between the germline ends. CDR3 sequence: CASSLGQNTGELFF. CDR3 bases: TGCGCCAGCAGCTTGGGGCAGAACACCGGGGAGCTGTTTTTT.

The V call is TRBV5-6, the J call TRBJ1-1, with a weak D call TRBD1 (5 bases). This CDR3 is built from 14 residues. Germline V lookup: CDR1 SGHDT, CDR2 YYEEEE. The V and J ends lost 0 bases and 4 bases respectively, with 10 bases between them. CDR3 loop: CASSLGRGRTEAFF. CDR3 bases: TGTGCCAGCAGCTTGGGGCGGGGACGCACTGAAGCTTTCTTT.

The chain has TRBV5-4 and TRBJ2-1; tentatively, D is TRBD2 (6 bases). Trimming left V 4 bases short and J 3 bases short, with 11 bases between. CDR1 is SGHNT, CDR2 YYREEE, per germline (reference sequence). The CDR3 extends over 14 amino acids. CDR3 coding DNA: TGTGCCAGCAGCACCGGGACTCTCTACAATGAGCAGTTCTTC. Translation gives CASSTGTLYNEQFF.

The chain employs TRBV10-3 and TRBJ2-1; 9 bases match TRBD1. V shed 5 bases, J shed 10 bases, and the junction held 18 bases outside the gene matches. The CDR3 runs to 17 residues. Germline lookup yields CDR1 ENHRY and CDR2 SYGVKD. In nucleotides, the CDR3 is TGTGCCATCAGTCCCGGGACAGGACAGGGGAAATCAGGCGAGCAGTTCTTC. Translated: CAISPGTGQGKSGEQFF.

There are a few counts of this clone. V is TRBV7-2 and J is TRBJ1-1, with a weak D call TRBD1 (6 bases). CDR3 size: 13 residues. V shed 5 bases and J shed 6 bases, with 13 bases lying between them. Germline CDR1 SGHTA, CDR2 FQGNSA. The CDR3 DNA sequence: TGTGCCAGCAGCCCCTTACAGGGCGCTGAAGCTTTCTTT. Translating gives CASSPLQGAEAFF.

The CDR3 spells CASSIRQGGYEQYF. CDR3 DNA: TGTGCCAGCAGCATCAGACAGGGAGGCTACGAGCAGTACTTC. This chain connects TRBV11-2 to TRBJ2-7, with D maybe TRBD1 (7 bases). Germline lookup yields CDR1 SGHAT and CDR2 FQNNGV. The CDR3 is 14 residues long. Trimming cost V 5 bases and J 3 bases, with 14 bases left between them.

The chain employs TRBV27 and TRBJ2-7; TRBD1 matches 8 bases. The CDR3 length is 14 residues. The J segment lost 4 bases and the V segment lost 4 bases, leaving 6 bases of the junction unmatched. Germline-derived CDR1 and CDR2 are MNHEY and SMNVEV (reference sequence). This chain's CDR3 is CASSSDRVAYEQYF. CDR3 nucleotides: TGTGCCAGCAGTTCGGACAGGGTAGCTTACGAGCAGTACTTC.

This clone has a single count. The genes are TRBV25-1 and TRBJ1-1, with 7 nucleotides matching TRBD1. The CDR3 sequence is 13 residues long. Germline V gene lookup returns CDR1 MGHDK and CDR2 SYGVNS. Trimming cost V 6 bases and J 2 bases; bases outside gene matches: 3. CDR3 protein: CASRHRGNTEAFF. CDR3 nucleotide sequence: TGTGCCAGCAGACACAGGGGTAACACTGAAGCTTTCTTT.